This TCR beta chain is drawn from a study of shared clonotypes between healthy human individuals. TCRdb's table, derived via immunoSEQ multiplex PCR, lists solely in-frame clones and lacks some. Of 800,000 to 1,200,000 clones in the sample, 78% are singletons; the top ten hold more than 0.5%. The CDR3 loop spans 14 amino acids. Germline lookup yields CDR1 SGHNT and CDR2 YYREEE (reference sequence). Sequenced input: memory CD4+ T cells from PBMCs. As for subset: CD45RA-negative fraction. The gene calls are TRBV5-4 and TRBJ2-1; 7 bases fit TRBD2. This clonotype originated in a man between 18 and 35 years old in good health. Some clones in this sample may be carry-over from other donors' samples. The CDR3 loop reads CATGTGRAYNEQFF. CDR3 DNA sequence: TGTGCAACAGGTACGGGGAGGGCCTACAATGAGCAGTTCTTC.